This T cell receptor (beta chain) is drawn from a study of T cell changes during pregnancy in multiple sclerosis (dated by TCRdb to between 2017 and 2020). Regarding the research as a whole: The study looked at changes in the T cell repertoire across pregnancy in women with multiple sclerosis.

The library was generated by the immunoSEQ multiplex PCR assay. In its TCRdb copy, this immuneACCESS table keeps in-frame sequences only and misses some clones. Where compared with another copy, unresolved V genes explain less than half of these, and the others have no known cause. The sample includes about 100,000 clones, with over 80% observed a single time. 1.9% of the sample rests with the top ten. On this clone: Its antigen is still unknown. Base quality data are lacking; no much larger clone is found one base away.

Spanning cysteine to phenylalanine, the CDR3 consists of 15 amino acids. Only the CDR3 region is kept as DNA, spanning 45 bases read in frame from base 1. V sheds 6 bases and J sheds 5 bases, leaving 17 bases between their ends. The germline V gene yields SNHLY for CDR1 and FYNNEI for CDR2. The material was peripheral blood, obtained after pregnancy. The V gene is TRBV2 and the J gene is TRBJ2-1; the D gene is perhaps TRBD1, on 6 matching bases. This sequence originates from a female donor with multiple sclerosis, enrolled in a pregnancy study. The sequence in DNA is TGTGCCAGCAGGGCACAGACAGGCGCGGACAATGAGCAGTTCTTC. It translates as CASRAQTGADNEQFF.